This TCR beta chain is drawn from a study of PD-L1 blockade in urothelial cancer. Regarding the study as a whole: Greater 3-week expansion of tumor-associated blood clones was recorded for durable-benefit patients.

Regarding this clone: As yet, its antigen is unknown.

The time point here: pretreatment peripheral blood. This CDR3 comprises 15 residues. The V gene lost 6 bases and the J gene lost 5 bases, with 17 bases spanning the gap. Germline assignment: CDR1 SGHDT and CDR2 YYEEEE. Synthetic analogs of TCR templates were spiked into every PCR. Sequencing used immunoSEQ multiplex PCR; TCRdb keeps in-frame clones, though not all of them. Of some 46,000 clones detected, 80% appear once; the ten largest clones hold 15% to 20%. The chain carries TRBV5-6 and TRBJ2-2, with D perhaps TRBD1 (5 bases). This sequence was found in a man in his sixties with urothelial cancer. Sequences were derived from PBMCs, sampled around atezolizumab (anti-PD-L1) treatment. The CDR3 loop reads CASNPAGIRTGELFF. CDR3 nucleotides: TGTGCCAGCAACCCTGCAGGGATTCGGACCGGGGAGCTGTTTTTT.